A selection of T cell receptor beta chains follows, all from one sample in a study of CD8 T cells in Susac syndrome. Each CDR3 protein is one row after TCRdb ran MiXCR on the immunoSEQ multiplex PCR reads. There are 95,000 to 150,000 distinct CDR3 sequences in the sample; 96% occur only once, and roughly 0.14% lies in the top ten. The sequencing sample was made of CD4+ T cells from PBMCs. Every receptor here comes from a human donor with Susac syndrome. The CDR3 runs from the conserved cysteine through the conserved F or W. Each record gives: clone size, V gene, J gene, D gene, CDR3 DNA, CDR3 protein. The D gene is left open where the match is weak. Expanded clones are given a class, and other clones once, few, many or no size at all.

NA	TRBV6-2/TRBV6-3	TRBJ2-1	NA	TGTGCCAGCAGAGAGTCTCGGGGGACCTACAATGAGCAGTTCTTC	CASRESRGTYNEQFF
few	TRBV7-2	TRBJ1-5	NA	TGTGCCAGCAGCTTAGATCGGGGTAATCAGCCCCAGCATTTT	CASSLDRGNQPQHF
NA	TRBV27	TRBJ2-7	NA	TGTGCCAGCAGTTTATCGGCGGGAACTTCCTACGAGCAGTACTTC	CASSLSAGTSYEQYF
NA	TRBV20-1	TRBJ2-7	TRBD2	TGCAGTGCTAGAGATGAAGATAGCGGGCTTGGACAAAACGAGCAGTACTTC	CSARDEDSGLGQNEQYF
NA	TRBV5-4	TRBJ2-1	NA	TGTGCCAGCAGCCCACCACCTTCGGCCTACAATGAGCAGTTCTTC	CASSPPPSAYNEQFF
once	TRBV24-1	TRBJ2-1	TRBD1	TGTGCCACCAGTGAACCAGGACAGGGGGACAATGAGCAGTTCTTC	CATSEPGQGDNEQFF
few	TRBV18	TRBJ2-7	TRBD1	TGTGCCAGCTCACCGACAGGGTCCTACGAGCAGTACTTC	CASSPTGSYEQYF
NA	TRBV6-5	TRBJ2-3	NA	TGTGCCAGCAAGTGGACCGTTCAAAGCACAGATACGCAGTATTTT	CASKWTVQSTDTQYF
NA	TRBV24-1	TRBJ1-5	NA	TGTGCCACCAGTGATAGCAGGGGCCTCGACGCAAATCAGCCCCAGCATTTT	CATSDSRGLDANQPQHF
NA	TRBV7-9	TRBJ2-7	TRBD2	TGTGCCAGCGGGCCGGGAGGACATTCCACCTACGAGCAGTACTTC	CASGPGGHSTYEQYF
NA	TRBV7-2	TRBJ1-1	NA	TGTGCCAGCAGCTTATTACAGAAGAACACTGAAGCTTTCTTT	CASSLLQKNTEAFF
NA	TRBV6-5	TRBJ2-7	TRBD2	TGTGCCAGCAGTCCGCGACTAGCGGGAGCTGGGGAGCAGTACTTC	CASSPRLAGAGEQYF
NA	TRBV3-1	TRBJ1-2	NA	TGTGCCAGCAGCCAAGATTTAGCAGGATTTTATGGCTACACCTTC	CASSQDLAGFYGYTF
NA	TRBV7-2	TRBJ2-7	TRBD1	TGTGCCAGCAGCTCATTCGGGACAGGGGGCATGTACGAGCAGTACTTC	CASSSFGTGGMYEQYF
NA	TRBV4-2	TRBJ1-5	NA	TGTGCCAGCAGCGAAGAGGACCGAAGCAATCAGCCCCAGCATTTT	CASSEEDRSNQPQHF
NA	TRBV5-4	TRBJ2-1	TRBD1	TGTGCCAGCAGCTTGGGGGGGACAGGGGGTAGGAATGAGCAGTTCTTC	CASSLGGTGGRNEQFF
NA	TRBV6-2/TRBV6-3	TRBJ2-3	TRBD2	TGTGCCAGCAGTTGGATAGCGGGAGGCACAGATACGCAGTATTTT	CASSWIAGGTDTQYF
once	TRBV29-1	TRBJ2-1	NA	TGCAGCGTCTTCCTCGCGGGGGAGCAGGGGTACAATGAGCAGTTCTTC	CSVFLAGEQGYNEQFF